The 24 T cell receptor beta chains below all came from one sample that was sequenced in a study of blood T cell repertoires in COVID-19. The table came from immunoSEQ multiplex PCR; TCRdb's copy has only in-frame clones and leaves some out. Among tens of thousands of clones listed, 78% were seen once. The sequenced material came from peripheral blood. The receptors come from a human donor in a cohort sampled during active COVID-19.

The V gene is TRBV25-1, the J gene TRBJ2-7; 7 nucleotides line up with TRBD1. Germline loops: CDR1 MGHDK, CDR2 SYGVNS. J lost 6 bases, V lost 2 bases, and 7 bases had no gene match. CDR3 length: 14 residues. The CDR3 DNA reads TGTGCCAGCAGTGAACTGGACAGGCGAGCCGAGCAGTACTTC. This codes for CASSELDRRAEQYF.

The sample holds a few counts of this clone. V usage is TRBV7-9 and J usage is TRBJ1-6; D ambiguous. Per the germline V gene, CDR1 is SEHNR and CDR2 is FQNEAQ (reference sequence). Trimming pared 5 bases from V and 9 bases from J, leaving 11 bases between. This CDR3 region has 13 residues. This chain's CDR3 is CASSQGRSSPLHF. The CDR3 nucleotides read TGTGCCAGCAGCCAAGGGAGGTCTTCACCCCTCCACTTT.

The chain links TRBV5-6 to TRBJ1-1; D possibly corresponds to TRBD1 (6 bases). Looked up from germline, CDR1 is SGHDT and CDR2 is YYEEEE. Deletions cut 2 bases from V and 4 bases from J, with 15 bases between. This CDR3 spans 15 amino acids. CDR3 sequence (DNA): TGTGCCAGCAGCTTAAGGGGGATCAGGGGCACTGAAGCTTTCTTT. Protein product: CASSLRGIRGTEAFF.

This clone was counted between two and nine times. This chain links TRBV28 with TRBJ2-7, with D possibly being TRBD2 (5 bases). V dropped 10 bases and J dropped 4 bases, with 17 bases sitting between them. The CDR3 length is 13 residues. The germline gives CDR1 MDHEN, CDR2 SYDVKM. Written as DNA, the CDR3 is TGTGCCACTCAACTCAACGGGATTTACGAGCAGTACTTC. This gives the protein CATQLNGIYEQYF.

CDR3 nucleotide sequence: TGTGCCAGCAGCCTATGGACAGGGGAAAGGGTCTACGAGCAGTACTTC. Encoded protein: CASSLWTGERVYEQYF. The genes are TRBV7-8 and TRBJ2-7, with 9 positions matching TRBD1. CDR3 size: 16 residues. The V and J ends lost 5 bases and 3 bases, in that order; junction bases with no gene match: 11. Germline V gene data show CDR1 as SGHVS and CDR2 as FQNEAQ.

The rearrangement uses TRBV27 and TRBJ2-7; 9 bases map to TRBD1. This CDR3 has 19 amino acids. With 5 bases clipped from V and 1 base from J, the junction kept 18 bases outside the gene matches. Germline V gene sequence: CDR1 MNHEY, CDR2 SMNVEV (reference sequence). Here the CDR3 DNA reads TGTGCCAGCAGTGCATTGGGACAGGGAGAACGTCCGGGGTCCTACGAGCAGTACTTC. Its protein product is CASSALGQGERPGSYEQYF.

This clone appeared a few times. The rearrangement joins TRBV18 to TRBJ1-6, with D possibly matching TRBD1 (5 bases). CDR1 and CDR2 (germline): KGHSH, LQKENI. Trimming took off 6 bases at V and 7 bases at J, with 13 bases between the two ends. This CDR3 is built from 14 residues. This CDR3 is CASSLDSGNSPLHF. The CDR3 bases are TGTGCCAGCTCCCTAGACAGCGGGAATTCACCCCTCCACTTT. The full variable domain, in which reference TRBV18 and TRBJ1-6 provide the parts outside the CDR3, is NAGVMQNPRHLVRRRGQEARLRCSPMKGHSHVYWYRQLPEEGLKFMVYLQKENIIDESGMPKERFSAEFPKEGPSILRIQQVVRGDSAAYFCASSLDSGNSPLHFGNGTRLTVT.

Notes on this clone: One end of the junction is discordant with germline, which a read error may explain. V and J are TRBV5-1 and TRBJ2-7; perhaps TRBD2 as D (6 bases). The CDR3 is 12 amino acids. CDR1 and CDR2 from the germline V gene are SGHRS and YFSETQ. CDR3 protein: CASSLEGNEQYF. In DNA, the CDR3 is TGCGCCAGCAGTTTGGAGGGGAACGAGCAGTACTTC.

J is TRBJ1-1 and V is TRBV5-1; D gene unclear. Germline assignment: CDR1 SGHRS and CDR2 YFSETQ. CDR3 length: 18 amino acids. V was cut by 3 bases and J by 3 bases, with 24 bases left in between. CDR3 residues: CASSSTGLLQGGDTEAFF. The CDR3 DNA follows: TGCGCCAGCAGCTCAACGGGCCTACTCCAAGGAGGTGACACTGAAGCTTTCTTT.

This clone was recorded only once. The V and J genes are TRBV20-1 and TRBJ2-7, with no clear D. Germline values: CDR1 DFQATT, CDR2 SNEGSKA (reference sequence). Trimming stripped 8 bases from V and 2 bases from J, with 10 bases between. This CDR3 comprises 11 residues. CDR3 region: CSPYKTYEQYF. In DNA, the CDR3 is TGCAGTCCCTATAAAACCTACGAGCAGTACTTC.

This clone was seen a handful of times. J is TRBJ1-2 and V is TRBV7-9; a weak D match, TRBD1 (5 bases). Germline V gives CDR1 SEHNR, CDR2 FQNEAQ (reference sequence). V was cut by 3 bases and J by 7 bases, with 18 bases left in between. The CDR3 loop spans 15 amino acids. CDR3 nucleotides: TGTGCCAGCAGCTTCGGGTCGTTAGGGGAAGGTGGCTACACCTTC. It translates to CASSFGSLGEGGYTF.

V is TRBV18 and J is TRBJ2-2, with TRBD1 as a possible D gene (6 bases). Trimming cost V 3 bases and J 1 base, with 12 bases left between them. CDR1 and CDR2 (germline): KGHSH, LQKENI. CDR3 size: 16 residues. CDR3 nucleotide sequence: TGTGCCAGCTCACCTCAGGACAGCGAGAACACCGGGGAGCTGTTTTTT. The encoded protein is CASSPQDSENTGELFF.

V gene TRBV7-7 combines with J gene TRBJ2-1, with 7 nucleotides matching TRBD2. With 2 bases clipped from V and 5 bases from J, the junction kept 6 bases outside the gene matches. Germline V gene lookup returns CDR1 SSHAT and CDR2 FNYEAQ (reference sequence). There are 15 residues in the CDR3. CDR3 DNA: TGTGCCAGCAGCTTACGTCCAGCGGGAAACAATGAGCAGTTCTTC. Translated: CASSLRPAGNNEQFF.

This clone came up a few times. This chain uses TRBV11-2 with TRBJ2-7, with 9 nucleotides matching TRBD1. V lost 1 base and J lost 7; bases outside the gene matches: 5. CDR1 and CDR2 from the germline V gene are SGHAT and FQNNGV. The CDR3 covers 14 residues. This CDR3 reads CASSLVQGAGEQYF. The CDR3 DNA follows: TGTGCCAGCAGCTTAGTACAGGGGGCGGGTGAGCAGTACTTC. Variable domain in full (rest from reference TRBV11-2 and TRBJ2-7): EAGVAQSPRYKIIEKRQSVAFWCNPISGHATLYWYQQILGQGPKLLIQFQNNGVVDDSQLPKDRFSAERLKGVDSTLKIQPAKLEDSAVYLCASSLVQGAGEQYFGPGTRLTVT.

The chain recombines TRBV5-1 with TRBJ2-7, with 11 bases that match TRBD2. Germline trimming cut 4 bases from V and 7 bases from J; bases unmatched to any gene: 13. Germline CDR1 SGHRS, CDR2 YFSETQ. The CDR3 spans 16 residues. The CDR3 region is CASSLATSGAPTEQYF. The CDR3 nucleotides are TGCGCCAGCAGCCTTGCGACTAGCGGGGCCCCTACGGAGCAGTACTTC. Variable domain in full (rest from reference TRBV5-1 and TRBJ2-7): KAGVTQTPRYLIKTRGQQVTLSCSPISGHRSVSWYQQTPGQGLQFLFEYFSETQRNKGNFPGRFSGRQFSNSRSEMNVSTLELGDSALYLCASSLATSGAPTEQYFGPGTRLTVT.

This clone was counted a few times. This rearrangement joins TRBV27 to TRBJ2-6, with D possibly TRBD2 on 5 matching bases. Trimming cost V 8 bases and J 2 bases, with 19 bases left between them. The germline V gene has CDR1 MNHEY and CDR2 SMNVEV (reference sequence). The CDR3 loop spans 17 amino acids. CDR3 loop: CASSGGTFGAGANVLTF. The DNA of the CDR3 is TGTGCCAGCTCTGGAGGTACCTTTGGGGCTGGGGCCAACGTCCTGACTTTC. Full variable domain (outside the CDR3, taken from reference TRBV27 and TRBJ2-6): EAQVTQNPRYLITVTGKKLTVTCSQNMNHEYMSWYRQDPGLGLRQIYYSMNVEVTDKGDVPEGYKVSRKEKRNFPLILESPSPNQTSLYFCASSGGTFGAGANVLTFGAGSRLTVL.

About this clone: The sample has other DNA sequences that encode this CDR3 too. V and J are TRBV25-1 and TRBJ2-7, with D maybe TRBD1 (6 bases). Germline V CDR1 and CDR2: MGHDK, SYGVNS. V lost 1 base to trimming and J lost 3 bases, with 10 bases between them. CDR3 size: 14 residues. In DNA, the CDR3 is TGTGCCAGCAGTGAATTGAGGACAGACTACGAGCAGTACTTC. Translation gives CASSELRTDYEQYF.

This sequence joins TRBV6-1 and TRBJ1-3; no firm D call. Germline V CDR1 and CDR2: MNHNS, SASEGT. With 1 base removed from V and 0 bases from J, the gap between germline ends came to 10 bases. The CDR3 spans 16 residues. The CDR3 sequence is CASSEVARISGNTIYF. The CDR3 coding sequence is TGTGCCAGCAGTGAAGTCGCCAGGATCTCTGGAAACACCATATATTTT.

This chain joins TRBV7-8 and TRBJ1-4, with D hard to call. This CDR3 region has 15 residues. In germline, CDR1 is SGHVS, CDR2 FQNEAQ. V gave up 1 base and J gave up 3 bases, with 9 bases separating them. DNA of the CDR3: TGTGCCAGCAGCTTAGAACAGCTATCTAATGAAAAACTGTTTTTT. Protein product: CASSLEQLSNEKLFF.

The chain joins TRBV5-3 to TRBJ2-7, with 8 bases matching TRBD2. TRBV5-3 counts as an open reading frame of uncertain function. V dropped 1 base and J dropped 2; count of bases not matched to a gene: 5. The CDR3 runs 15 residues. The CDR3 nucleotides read TGTGCCAGAAGCTTGAGAACTAGCGGCACCTACGAGCAGTACTTC. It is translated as CARSLRTSGTYEQYF.

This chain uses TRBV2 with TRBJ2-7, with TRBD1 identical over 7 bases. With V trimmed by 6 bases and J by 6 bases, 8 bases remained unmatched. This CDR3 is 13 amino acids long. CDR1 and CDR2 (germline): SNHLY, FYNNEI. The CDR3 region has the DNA TGTGCCAGCAGGACAGGGATCGACGGCGAGCAGTACTTC. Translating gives CASRTGIDGEQYF.

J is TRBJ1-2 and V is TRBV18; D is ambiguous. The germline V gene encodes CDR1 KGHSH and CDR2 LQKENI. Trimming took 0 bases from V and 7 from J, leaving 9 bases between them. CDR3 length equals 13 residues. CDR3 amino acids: CASSPPNTVGYTF. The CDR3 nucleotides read TGTGCCAGCTCACCACCCAATACGGTTGGCTACACCTTC.

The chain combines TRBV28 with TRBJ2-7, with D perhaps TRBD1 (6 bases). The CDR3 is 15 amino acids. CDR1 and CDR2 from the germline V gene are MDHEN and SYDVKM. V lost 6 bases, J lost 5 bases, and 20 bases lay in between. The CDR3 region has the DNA TGTGCCAGCAGCCTAATCCCGGGACATCTCCACGAGCAGTACTTC. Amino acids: CASSLIPGHLHEQYF.

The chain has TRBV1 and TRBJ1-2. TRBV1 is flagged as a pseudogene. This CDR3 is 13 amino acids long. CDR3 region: CTSSQDEEDGYTF. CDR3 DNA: TGCACCAGCAGCCAAGATGAGGAGGACGGCTACACCTTC.